This T cell receptor beta chain was found in a study of OX40 agonist ivuxolimab in advanced cancers. Study-level results: The expanded peripheral T cells' antigen specificity was not determined.

Baseline was the first blood sampling point, followed by cycle 4 day 1 and cycle 7 day 1. Generated by immunoSEQ multiplex PCR, the TCRdb table keeps only in-frame clones and is missing some. Of over 20,000 clones listed, more than 65% are singletons. Worth noting for this clone: The antigen remains unidentified.

The CDR3 is made up of 15 amino acids. Trimming pared 4 bases from V and 2 bases from J, leaving 12 bases between. Per the germline V gene, CDR1 is SNHLY and CDR2 is FYNNEI. The chain uses TRBV2 and TRBJ2-4; the D is unclear. This clonotype originated in an adult with an advanced solid tumor such as melanoma, head and neck, liver or kidney cancer. The sequencing used CD4+ or CD8+ T cells sorted from blood, collected in a trial of the OX40 agonist ivuxolimab. CDR3 in DNA: TGTGCCAGCAGTGTTTTGGATGGGTCCAAAAACATTCAGTACTTC. Translated, it gives CASSVLDGSKNIQYF.